Each of the 2 T cell receptor beta chains below was sequenced from the same sample in a study of blood T cell repertoires in COVID-19. Produced via immunoSEQ multiplex PCR; TCRdb's table is partial and in-frame only. The sample has approximately 200,000 clones; approximately 85% are singletons. The sequenced material came from peripheral blood. The receptors here all came from a man in his forties or fifties who had recovered from COVID-19.

V and J are TRBV6-6 and TRBJ2-3; 12 bases are shared with TRBD1. With V trimmed by 8 bases and J by 5 bases, 11 bases remained unmatched. The CDR3 spans 16 residues. Looked up from germline, CDR1 is MNHNY and CDR2 is SVGAGI (reference sequence). The CDR3 loop reads CASPPPGQGALDTQYF. The CDR3 DNA follows: TGTGCCAGCCCCCCACCGGGACAGGGGGCATTAGATACGCAGTATTTT.

This clone was recorded only once. V gene TRBV7-6 combines with J gene TRBJ2-5; 12 positions agree with TRBD2. With V trimmed by 6 bases and J by 5 bases, 7 bases remained unmatched. Germline CDR1 is SGHVS and CDR2 is FNYEAQ. CDR3 size: 15 residues. The CDR3 loop is CASRSSGRARETQYF. The DNA of the CDR3 is TGTGCCAGCAGGTCTAGCGGGAGGGCCAGGGAGACCCAGTACTTC.